This record covers a single T cell receptor beta chain. Its specificity is not known. From CD4+ cells came CD45RA+ naive and CD45RA-negative memory subsets. J was trimmed by 6 bases and V by 8 bases; bases with no gene match: 11. CDR1 and CDR2 (germline): SNHLY, FYNNEI. This CDR3 region has 14 residues. This specimen belongs to a study of shared clonotypes between healthy human individuals. Broader study findings: Shared across a handful of donors were around 5% of the naive CD4 clonotypes. Sequencing depth was expected to affect clonotype sharing among donors.

Sequenced by immunoSEQ multiplex PCR; TCRdb stores in-frame clones only, minus some. This repertoire shows 2 million to 3 million clones, more than 85% found once; its top ten account for approximately 0.36%. The sequenced material came from naive CD4+ T cells from PBMCs. Subset described: CD45RA+ positively selected. The receptor was isolated from a man aged 18 to 35 in good health. Some clones in this sample may be carry-over from other donors' samples. The chain links TRBV2 to TRBJ2-7, with 9 positions matching TRBD2. This CDR3 is CASLRGRGGLEQYF. The CDR3 DNA reads TGTGCCAGCCTTCGCGGGAGGGGGGGTCTCGAGCAGTACTTC.